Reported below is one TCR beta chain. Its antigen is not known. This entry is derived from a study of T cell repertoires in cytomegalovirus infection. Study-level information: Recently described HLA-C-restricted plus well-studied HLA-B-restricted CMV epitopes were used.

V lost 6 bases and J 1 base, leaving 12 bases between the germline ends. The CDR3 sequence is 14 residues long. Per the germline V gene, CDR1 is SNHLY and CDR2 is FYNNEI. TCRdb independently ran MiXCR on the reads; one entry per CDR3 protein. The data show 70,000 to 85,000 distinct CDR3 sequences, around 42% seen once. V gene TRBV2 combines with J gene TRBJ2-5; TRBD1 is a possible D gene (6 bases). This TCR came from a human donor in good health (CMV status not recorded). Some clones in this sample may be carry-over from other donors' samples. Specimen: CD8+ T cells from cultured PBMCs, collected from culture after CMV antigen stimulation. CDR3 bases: TGTGCCAGCAGACAAACAGGGCCCCAAGAGACCCAGTACTTC. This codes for CASRQTGPQETQYF.